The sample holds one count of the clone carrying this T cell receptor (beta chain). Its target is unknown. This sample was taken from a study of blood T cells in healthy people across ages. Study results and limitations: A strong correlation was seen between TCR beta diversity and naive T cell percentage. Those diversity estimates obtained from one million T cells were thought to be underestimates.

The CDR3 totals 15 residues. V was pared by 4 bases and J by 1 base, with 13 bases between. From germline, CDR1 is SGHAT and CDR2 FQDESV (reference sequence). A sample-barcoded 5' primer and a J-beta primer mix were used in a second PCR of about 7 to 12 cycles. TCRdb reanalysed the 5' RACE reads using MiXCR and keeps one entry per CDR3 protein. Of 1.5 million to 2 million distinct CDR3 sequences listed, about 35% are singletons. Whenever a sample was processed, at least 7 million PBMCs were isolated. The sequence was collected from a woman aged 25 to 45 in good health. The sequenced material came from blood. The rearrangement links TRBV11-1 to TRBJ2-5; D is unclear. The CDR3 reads CASSSPPDGQETQYF. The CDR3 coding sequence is TGTGCCAGCAGCTCCCCCCCGGACGGCCAAGAGACCCAGTACTTC.